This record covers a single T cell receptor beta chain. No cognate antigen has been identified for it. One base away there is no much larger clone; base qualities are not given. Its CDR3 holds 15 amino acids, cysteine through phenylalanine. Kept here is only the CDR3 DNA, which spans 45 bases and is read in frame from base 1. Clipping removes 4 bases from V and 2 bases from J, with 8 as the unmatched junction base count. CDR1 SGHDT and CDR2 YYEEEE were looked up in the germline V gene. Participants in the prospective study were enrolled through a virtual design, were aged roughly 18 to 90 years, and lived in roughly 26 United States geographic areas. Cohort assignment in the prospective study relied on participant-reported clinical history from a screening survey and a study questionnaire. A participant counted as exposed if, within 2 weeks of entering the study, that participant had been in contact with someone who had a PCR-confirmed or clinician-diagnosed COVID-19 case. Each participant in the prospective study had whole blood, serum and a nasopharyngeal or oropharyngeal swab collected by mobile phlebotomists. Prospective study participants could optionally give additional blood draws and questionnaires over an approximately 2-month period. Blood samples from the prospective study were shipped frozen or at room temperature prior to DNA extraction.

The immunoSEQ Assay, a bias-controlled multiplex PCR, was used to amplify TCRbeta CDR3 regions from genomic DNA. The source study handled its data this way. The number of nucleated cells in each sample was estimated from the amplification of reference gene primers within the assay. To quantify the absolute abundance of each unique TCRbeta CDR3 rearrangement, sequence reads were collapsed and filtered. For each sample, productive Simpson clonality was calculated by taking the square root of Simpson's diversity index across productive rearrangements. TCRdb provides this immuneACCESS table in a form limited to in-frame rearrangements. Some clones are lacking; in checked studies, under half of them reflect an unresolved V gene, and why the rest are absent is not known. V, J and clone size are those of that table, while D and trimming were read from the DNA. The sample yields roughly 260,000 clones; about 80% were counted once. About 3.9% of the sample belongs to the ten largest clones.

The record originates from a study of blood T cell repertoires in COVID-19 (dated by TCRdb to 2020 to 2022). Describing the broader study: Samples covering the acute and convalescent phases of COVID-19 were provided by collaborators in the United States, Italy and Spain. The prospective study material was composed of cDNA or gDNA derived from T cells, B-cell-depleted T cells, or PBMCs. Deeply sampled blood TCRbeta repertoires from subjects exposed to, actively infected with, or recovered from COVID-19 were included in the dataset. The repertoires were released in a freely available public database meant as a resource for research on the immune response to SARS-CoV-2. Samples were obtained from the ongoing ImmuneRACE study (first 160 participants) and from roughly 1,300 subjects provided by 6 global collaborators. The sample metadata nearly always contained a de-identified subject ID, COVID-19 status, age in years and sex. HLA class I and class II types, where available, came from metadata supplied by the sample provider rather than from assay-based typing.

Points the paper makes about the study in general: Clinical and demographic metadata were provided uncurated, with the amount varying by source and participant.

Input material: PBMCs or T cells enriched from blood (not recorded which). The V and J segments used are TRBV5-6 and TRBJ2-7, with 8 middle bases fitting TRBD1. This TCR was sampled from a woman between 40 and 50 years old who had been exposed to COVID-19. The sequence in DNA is TGTGCCAGCAGCGCGGGACAGGATGACCCCTACGAGCAGTACTTC. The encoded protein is CASSAGQDDPYEQYF.